The T cell receptor beta chain under discussion was sequenced for a study of blood T cells in healthy people across ages. Study-wide results and caveats: More naive CD4+ cells and higher diversity were found in long-lived than in aged donors.

As for this clonotype: What it binds is not known.

A second PCR of roughly 7 to 11 cycles used a sample-barcoded 5' primer and a J-beta primer mix. TCRdb analysed the 5' RACE reads with MiXCR anew, one entry per CDR3 protein. Among roughly 1,800,000 distinct CDR3 sequences listed, just under 50% were seen once. The CDR3 runs 17 residues. V was pared by 0 bases and J by 6 bases, with 14 bases of the junction left unmatched. Germline lookup yields CDR1 SQVTM and CDR2 ANQGSEA. The sample was blood. This chain links TRBV29-1 with TRBJ1-2; 9 bases line up with TRBD1. This sequence was found in a woman aged 35 to 49 in good health. This CDR3 reads CSVEDPTGGDLGDGYTF. CDR3 nucleotides: TGCAGCGTTGAAGATCCTACAGGGGGCGACCTTGGCGATGGCTACACCTTC.